This T cell receptor beta chain was documented in a study of shared clonotypes between healthy human individuals. Study-level results: Owing to a small donor count, the genetic and exposure-history diversity represented was limited.

Sorted-subset replicate PCRs used roughly 210 ng of genomic DNA. This amount corresponded to about 30,000 T cell genomes. The method was immunoSEQ multiplex PCR; TCRdb's version includes in-frame clones alone and lacks a portion of them. This table holds nearly 1 million clones, 76% found once. This CDR3 contains 16 residues. Germline V gives CDR1 SGHTA, CDR2 FQGNSA. Trimming took 6 bases from V and 4 from J; bases not matched to a gene: 11. Concerning this clone: Its antigen remains unknown.

This rearrangement joins TRBV7-2 to TRBJ1-3; 8 nucleotides match TRBD1. The sequencing sample was made of memory CD4+ T cells sorted from blood. Indicated subset: CD45RA-negative fraction. This receptor was identified in a young man in good health. As DNA, the CDR3 is TGTGCCAGCAGAGTAACCGGGACAGGCTCAGGAAACACCATATATTTT. As protein: CASRVTGTGSGNTIYF.